A selection of T cell receptor beta chains follows, all from one sample in a study of shared clonotypes between healthy human individuals. Sequenced by immunoSEQ multiplex PCR; TCRdb stores in-frame clones only, minus some. This repertoire shows about 590,000 clones, around 95% found once; its top ten account for approximately 0.1%. The sample was naive CD8+ T cells sorted from blood. These receptor sequences come from a woman in her 30s in good health. The CDR3 runs from the conserved cysteine through the conserved F or W. Each record gives: J gene, V gene, CDR3 protein.

J gene: TRBJ1-1
V gene: TRBV7-9
CDR3 protein: CASSPQGWTEAFF

J gene: TRBJ2-2
V gene: TRBV13
CDR3 protein: CASSLPGVDTGELFF

J gene: TRBJ2-7
V gene: TRBV14
CDR3 protein: CASSQDARVGEQYF

J gene: TRBJ2-3
V gene: TRBV7-3
CDR3 protein: CASSLRLADTQYF

J gene: TRBJ2-5
V gene: TRBV7-9
CDR3 protein: CASSSEISGTGARTQYF

J gene: TRBJ1-4
V gene: TRBV27
CDR3 protein: CASSPPMEGTLFF

J gene: TRBJ2-2
V gene: TRBV7-9
CDR3 protein: CASTPLPGRYTGELFF

J gene: TRBJ2-7
V gene: TRBV30
CDR3 protein: CAWSVGFSLYEQYF

J gene: TRBJ2-7
V gene: TRBV7-8
CDR3 protein: CASSLAGRSNYEQYF

J gene: TRBJ2-3
V gene: TRBV13
CDR3 protein: CASALAPYTDTQYF

J gene: TRBJ2-7
V gene: TRBV14
CDR3 protein: CASSQDQGLFYEQYF

J gene: -
V gene: TRBV4-1
CDR3 protein: CASSQDSRADEQYF

J gene: TRBJ2-5
V gene: TRBV28
CDR3 protein: CASSNPGQAQETQYF

J gene: TRBJ2-7
V gene: TRBV11-2
CDR3 protein: CASSSGSGYEQYF

J gene: TRBJ1-5
V gene: TRBV7-9
CDR3 protein: CASSPGKGQGNQPQHF

J gene: TRBJ2-3
V gene: TRBV30
CDR3 protein: CAWSVVGQSTDTQYF

J gene: TRBJ2-3
V gene: TRBV13
CDR3 protein: CASSRGLATDTQYF

J gene: TRBJ1-2
V gene: TRBV5-4
CDR3 protein: CASSLADRVVGYTF

J gene: TRBJ1-1
V gene: TRBV10-2
CDR3 protein: CASAGDEGTEAFF

J gene: TRBJ1-1
V gene: TRBV27
CDR3 protein: CASSTGGLNTEAFF

J gene: TRBJ1-1
V gene: TRBV6-5
CDR3 protein: CASSSIHFGTEAFF

J gene: TRBJ2-7
V gene: TRBV28
CDR3 protein: CASSSRGLADISYEQYF

J gene: TRBJ1-5
V gene: TRBV6-6
CDR3 protein: CASRQQGTPQHF

J gene: TRBJ2-1
V gene: TRBV7-3
CDR3 protein: CASSSRGGGSSYNEQFF

J gene: TRBJ1-1
V gene: TRBV27
CDR3 protein: CASSPLEGNTEAFF

J gene: TRBJ1-3
V gene: TRBV5-1
CDR3 protein: CASREDMGSGNTIYF

J gene: TRBJ2-7
V gene: TRBV4-1
CDR3 protein: CASSQDPGRASYEQYF

J gene: TRBJ2-1
V gene: TRBV5-1
CDR3 protein: CASSLSGRVSYNEQFF

J gene: TRBJ1-2
V gene: TRBV4-1
CDR3 protein: CASSQDRVPTNYGYTF

J gene: TRBJ1-1
V gene: TRBV5-6
CDR3 protein: CASSLEGRTEAFF

J gene: TRBJ1-1
V gene: TRBV14
CDR3 protein: CASSQSDQAITEAFF

J gene: TRBJ2-7
V gene: TRBV7-9
CDR3 protein: CASSQLAGSSYEQYF

J gene: TRBJ1-5
V gene: TRBV27
CDR3 protein: CASSLRQANQPQHF

J gene: TRBJ1-3
V gene: TRBV28
CDR3 protein: CASSLQDRFSGNTIYF

J gene: TRBJ1-3
V gene: TRBV2
CDR3 protein: CATKKAGAGNTIYF

J gene: TRBJ2-1
V gene: TRBV19
CDR3 protein: CASSVIAEPYNEQFF

J gene: TRBJ2-5
V gene: TRBV29-1
CDR3 protein: CSVVGGQIPQQETQYF

J gene: TRBJ1-3
V gene: TRBV10-2
CDR3 protein: CASSEGNGNTIYF

J gene: TRBJ1-1
V gene: TRBV19
CDR3 protein: CAREPDQGGRAFF

J gene: TRBJ1-1
V gene: TRBV27
CDR3 protein: CASSYGDSHTEAFF

J gene: TRBJ1-1
V gene: TRBV5-6
CDR3 protein: CASSLNGVNTEAFF

J gene: TRBJ2-7
V gene: TRBV28
CDR3 protein: CASSLLPESYEQYF

J gene: TRBJ2-5
V gene: TRBV2
CDR3 protein: CASSDRTGGETQYF

J gene: TRBJ2-7
V gene: TRBV19
CDR3 protein: CASSMAGGSHEQYF

J gene: TRBJ2-7
V gene: TRBV10-3
CDR3 protein: CAISDKGFPEQYF

J gene: TRBJ2-1
V gene: TRBV6-5
CDR3 protein: CASSYSQGAYEQFF

J gene: TRBJ1-3
V gene: TRBV7-9
CDR3 protein: CASSPGSVYGNTIYF

J gene: TRBJ2-5
V gene: TRBV16
CDR3 protein: CASSPGQGKETQYF

J gene: TRBJ2-1
V gene: TRBV11-2
CDR3 protein: CASSNADEQFF

J gene: TRBJ2-7
V gene: TRBV7-2
CDR3 protein: CASSSDPTTGLDDEQYF

J gene: TRBJ2-7
V gene: TRBV6-4
CDR3 protein: CASSFGVYEQYF

J gene: TRBJ1-1
V gene: TRBV9
CDR3 protein: CASSVPVAFF

J gene: TRBJ1-1
V gene: TRBV29-1
CDR3 protein: CSVDRPQLRDTEAFF

J gene: TRBJ1-4
V gene: TRBV7-3
CDR3 protein: CASSLKAPGTGATNEKLFF

J gene: TRBJ2-3
V gene: TRBV4-1
CDR3 protein: CASSPPSTDTQYF